This T cell receptor beta chain was captured in a study of T cell responses to AZD1222 COVID-19 vaccine. A note on this clone: Antigen specificity is unknown.

Study-wide results and caveats: Repertoires in all cases were sampled only once the peak T cell response had passed. Spike-specific TCR breadth rose after two AZD1222 doses, and depth rose as well.

Trimming cost V 6 bases and J 1 base; bases outside gene matches: 4. CDR3 size: 14 residues. Germline V gene data show CDR1 as LNHDA and CDR2 as SQIVND (reference sequence). Assay: immunoSEQ multiplex PCR; the TCRdb copy retains only in-frame clones and omits some. The data hold 150,000 to 200,000 clones, with about 87% observed a single time. The V gene is TRBV19, the J gene TRBJ1-2; TRBD1 matches 8 bases. The origin of this receptor is an adult in good health. The sample was peripheral blood, taken on day 0 of MenACWY control vaccination. CDR3 region: CASRDRGNNYGYTF. DNA for the CDR3: TGTGCCAGTAGAGACAGGGGAAATAACTATGGCTACACCTTC.